This TCR beta chain was sequenced for a study of technical replicates of blood from several donors. The V gene's germline CDR1 is SGDLS and CDR2 YYNGEE. This CDR3 is 15 amino acids long. The V segment lost 3 bases and the J segment 4 bases; nucleotides outside the gene matches: 8. Only in-frame clones appear in the TCRdb table, and some are missing; sequencing was by immunoSEQ multiplex PCR. The table lists under 55,000 clones, about 96% of them singletons. Sequencing was performed on T cells isolated from PBMCs. This chain joins TRBV9 and TRBJ2-5, with 8 bases identical to TRBD2. The TCR originated in a human donor in good health. The CDR3 sequence is CASSAGGGPPETQYF. DNA of the CDR3: TGTGCCAGCAGCGCCGGGGGGGGGCCACCAGAGACCCAGTACTTC.